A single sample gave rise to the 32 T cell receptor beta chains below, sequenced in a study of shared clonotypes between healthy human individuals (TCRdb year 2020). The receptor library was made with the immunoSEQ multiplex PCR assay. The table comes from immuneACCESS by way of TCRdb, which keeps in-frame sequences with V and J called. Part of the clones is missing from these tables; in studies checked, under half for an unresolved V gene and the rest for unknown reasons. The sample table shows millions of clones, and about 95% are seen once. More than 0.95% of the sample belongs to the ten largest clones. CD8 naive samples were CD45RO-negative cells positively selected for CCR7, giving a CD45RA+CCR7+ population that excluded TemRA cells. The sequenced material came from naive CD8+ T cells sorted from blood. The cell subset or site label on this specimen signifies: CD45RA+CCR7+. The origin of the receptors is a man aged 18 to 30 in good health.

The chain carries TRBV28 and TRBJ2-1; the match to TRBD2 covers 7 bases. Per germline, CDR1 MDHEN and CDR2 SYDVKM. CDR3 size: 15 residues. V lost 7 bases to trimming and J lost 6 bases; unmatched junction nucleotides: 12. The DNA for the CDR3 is TGTGCCAGCACCCAAGTGGCGGGAGTTGGCAATGAGCAGTTCTTC. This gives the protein CASTQVAGVGNEQFF. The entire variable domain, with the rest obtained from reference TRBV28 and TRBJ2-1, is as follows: DVKVTQSSRYLVKRTGEKVFLECVQDMDHENMFWYRQDPGLGLRLIYFSYDVKMKEKGDIPEGYSVSREKKERFSLILESASTNQTSMYLCASTQVAGVGNEQFFGPGTRLTVL.

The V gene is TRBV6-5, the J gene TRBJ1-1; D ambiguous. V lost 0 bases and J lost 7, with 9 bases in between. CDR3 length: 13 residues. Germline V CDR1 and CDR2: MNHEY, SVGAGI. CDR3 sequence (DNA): TGTGCCAGCAGTTACTCGGAGGGAAATGAAGCTTTCTTT. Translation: CASSYSEGNEAFF.

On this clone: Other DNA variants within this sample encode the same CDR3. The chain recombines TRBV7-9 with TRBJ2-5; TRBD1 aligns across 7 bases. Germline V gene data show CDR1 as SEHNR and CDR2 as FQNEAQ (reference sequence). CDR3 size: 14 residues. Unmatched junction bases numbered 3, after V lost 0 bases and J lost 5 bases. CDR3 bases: TGTGCCAGCAGCTTAGCAGGGGGCGCGGAGACCCAGTACTTC. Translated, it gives CASSLAGGAETQYF.

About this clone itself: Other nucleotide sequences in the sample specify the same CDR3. The CDR3 nucleotides are TGTGCCAGCAGCTTAGCGGGGACTACGTACGAGCAGTACTTC. This translates into CASSLAGTTYEQYF. The chain links TRBV7-8 to TRBJ2-7; 7 nucleotides match TRBD2. This CDR3 has 14 amino acids. Germline CDR1 SGHVS, CDR2 FQNEAQ. V lost 0 bases to trimming and J lost 4 bases; unmatched junction nucleotides: 3.

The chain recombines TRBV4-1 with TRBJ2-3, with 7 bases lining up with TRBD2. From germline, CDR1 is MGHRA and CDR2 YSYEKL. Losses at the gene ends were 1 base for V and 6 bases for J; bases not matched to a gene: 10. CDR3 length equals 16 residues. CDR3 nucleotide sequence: TGCGCCAGCAGCCAAGTTTTAGGACTAGAGAGGGATACGCAGTATTTT. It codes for CASSQVLGLERDTQYF.

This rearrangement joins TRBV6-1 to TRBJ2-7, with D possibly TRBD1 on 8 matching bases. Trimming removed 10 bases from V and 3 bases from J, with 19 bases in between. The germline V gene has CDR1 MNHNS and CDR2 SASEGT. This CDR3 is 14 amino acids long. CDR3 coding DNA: TGTGCCACCCTACTCACAGGGGGGGGCTACGAGCAGTACTTC. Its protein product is CATLLTGGGYEQYF.

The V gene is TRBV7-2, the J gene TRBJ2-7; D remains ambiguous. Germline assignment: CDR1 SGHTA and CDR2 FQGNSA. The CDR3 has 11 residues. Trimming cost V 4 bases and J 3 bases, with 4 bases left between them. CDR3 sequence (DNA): TGTGCCAGCAGCTCATTCTACGAGCAGTACTTC. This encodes CASSSFYEQYF.

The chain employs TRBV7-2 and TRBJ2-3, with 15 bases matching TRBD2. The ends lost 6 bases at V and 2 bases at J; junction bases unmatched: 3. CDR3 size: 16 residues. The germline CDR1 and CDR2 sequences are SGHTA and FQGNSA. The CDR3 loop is CASRGLAGGNTDTQYF. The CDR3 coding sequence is TGTGCCAGCAGGGGACTAGCGGGAGGAAACACAGATACGCAGTATTTT.

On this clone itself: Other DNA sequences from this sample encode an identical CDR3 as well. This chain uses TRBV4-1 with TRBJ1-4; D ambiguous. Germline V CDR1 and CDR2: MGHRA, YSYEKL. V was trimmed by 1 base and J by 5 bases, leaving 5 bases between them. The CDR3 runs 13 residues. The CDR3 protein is CASSQVGNEKLFF. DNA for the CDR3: TGCGCCAGCAGCCAAGTTGGAAATGAAAAACTGTTTTTT.

The CDR3 is CASSRTVSYEQYF. The CDR3 nucleotides read TGTGCCAGCAGCCGGACGGTCTCCTACGAGCAGTACTTC. The chain recombines TRBV5-6 with TRBJ2-7; D is unclear. CDR3 length: 13 residues. Trimming shortened V by 4 bases and J by 0 bases, and 8 bases separated the two germline ends. Germline CDR1 SGHDT, CDR2 YYEEEE.

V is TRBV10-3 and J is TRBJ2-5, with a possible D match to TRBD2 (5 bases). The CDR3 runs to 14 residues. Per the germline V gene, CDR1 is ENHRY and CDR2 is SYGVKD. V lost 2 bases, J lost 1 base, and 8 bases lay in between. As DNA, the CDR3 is TGTGCCATCAGTGAGGTGGGGAGCCAAGAGACCCAGTACTTC. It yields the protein CAISEVGSQETQYF.

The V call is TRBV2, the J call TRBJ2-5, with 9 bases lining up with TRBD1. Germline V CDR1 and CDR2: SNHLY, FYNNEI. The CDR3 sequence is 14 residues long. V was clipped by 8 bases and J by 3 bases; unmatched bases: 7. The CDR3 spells CASEGQGMEETQYF. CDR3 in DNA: TGTGCCAGCGAAGGACAGGGGATGGAAGAGACCCAGTACTTC.

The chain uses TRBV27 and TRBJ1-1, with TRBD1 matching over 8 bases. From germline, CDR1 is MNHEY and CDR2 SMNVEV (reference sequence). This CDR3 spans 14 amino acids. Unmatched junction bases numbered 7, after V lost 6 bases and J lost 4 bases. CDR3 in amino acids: CASSYEDRVTEAFF. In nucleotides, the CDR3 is TGTGCCAGCAGCTACGAGGACAGGGTCACTGAAGCTTTCTTT.

As DNA, the CDR3 is TGTGCCAGCAGTGAAGCGGCGACCTACGAGCAGTACTTC. Residues: CASSEAATYEQYF. The chain combines TRBV2 with TRBJ2-7; D gene unclear. Trimming removed 0 bases from V and 2 bases from J, with 5 bases in between. This CDR3 comprises 13 residues. Germline values: CDR1 SNHLY, CDR2 FYNNEI.

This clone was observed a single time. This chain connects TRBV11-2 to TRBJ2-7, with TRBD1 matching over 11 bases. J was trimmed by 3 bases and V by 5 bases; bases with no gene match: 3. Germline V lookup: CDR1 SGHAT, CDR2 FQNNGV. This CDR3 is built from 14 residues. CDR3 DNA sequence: TGTGCCAGCAGCCGGGACAGGGGGATCTACGAGCAGTACTTC. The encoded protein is CASSRDRGIYEQYF.

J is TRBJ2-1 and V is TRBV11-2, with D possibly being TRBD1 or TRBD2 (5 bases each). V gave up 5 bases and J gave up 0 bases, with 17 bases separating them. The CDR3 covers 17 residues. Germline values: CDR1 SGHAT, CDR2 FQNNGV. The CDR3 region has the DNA TGTGCCAGCAGCGGGGCTGGGGAAAGCGGCTCCTACAATGAGCAGTTCTTC. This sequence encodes CASSGAGESGSYNEQFF.

The CDR3 DNA sequence: TGTGCCAGCTTGGGGGACACGATGTCGACTGAAGCTTTCTTT. Amino acid sequence: CASLGDTMSTEAFF. The chain couples TRBV2 to TRBJ1-1, with a possible D match to TRBD1 (6 bases). The CDR3 covers 14 residues. V was pared by 8 bases and J by 5 bases, with 18 bases between. Germline V gives CDR1 SNHLY, CDR2 FYNNEI.

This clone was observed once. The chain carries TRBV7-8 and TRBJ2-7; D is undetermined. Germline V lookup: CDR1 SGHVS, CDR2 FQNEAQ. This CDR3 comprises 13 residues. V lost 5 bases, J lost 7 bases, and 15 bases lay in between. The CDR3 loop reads CASSRAQTAEQYF. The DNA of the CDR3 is TGTGCCAGCAGCAGAGCCCAAACGGCGGAGCAGTACTTC.

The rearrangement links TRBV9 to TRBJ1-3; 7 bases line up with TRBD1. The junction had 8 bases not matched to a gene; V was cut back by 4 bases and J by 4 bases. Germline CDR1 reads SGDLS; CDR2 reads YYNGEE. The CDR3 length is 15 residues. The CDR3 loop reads CASSLGQQPGNTIYF. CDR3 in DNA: TGTGCCAGCAGCTTGGGACAGCAACCAGGAAACACCATATATTTT. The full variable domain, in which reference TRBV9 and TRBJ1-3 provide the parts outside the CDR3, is DSGVTQTPKHLITATGQRVTLRCSPRSGDLSVYWYQQSLDQGLQFLIQYYNGEERAKGNILERFSAQQFPDLHSELNLSSLELGDSALYFCASSLGQQPGNTIYFGEGSWLTVV.

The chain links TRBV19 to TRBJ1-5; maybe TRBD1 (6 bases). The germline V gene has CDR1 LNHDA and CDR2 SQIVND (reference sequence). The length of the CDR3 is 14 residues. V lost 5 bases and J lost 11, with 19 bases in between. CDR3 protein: CASSVIRGPGAQHF. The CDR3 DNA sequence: TGTGCCAGTAGTGTAATCAGGGGCCCGGGGGCCCAGCATTTT. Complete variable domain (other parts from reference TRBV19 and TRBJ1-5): DGGITQSPKYLFRKEGQNVTLSCEQNLNHDAMYWYRQDPGQGLRLIYYSQIVNDFQKGDIAEGYSVSREKKESFPLTVTSAQKNPTAFYLCASSVIRGPGAQHFGDGTRLSIL.

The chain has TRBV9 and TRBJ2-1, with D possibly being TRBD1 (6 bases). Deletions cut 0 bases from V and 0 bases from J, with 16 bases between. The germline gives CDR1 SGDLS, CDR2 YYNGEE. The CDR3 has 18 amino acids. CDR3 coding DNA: TGTGCCAGCAGCGTAGCTGAGCCAGGGGACCTCTCCTACAATGAGCAGTTCTTC. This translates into CASSVAEPGDLSYNEQFF.

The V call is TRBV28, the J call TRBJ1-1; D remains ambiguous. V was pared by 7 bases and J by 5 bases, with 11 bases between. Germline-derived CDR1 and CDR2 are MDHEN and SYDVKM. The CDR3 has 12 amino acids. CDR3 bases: TGTGCCAGCAAAGGTTGGGGAACTGAAGCTTTCTTT. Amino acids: CASKGWGTEAFF.

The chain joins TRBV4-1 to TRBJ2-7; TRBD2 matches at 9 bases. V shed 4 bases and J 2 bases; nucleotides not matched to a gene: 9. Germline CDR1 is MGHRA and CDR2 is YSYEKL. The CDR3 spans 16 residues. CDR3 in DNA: TGCGCCAGCAGCCCTCAGGCCAGCGGGGGGACCTACGAGCAGTACTTC. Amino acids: CASSPQASGGTYEQYF.

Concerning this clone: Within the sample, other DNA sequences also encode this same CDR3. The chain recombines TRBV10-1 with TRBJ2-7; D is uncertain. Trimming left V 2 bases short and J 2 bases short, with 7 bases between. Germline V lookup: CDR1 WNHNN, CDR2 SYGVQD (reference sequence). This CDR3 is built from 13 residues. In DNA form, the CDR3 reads TGCGCCAGCAGTGAGGGCAGAGCCTACGAGCAGTACTTC. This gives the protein CASSEGRAYEQYF.

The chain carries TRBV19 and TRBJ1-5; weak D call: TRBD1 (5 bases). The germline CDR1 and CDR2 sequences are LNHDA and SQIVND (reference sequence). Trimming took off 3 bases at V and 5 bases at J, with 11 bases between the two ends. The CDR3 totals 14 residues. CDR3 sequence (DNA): TGTGCCAGTAGTATTCGGGGGGACGATCAGCCCCAGCATTTT. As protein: CASSIRGDDQPQHF.

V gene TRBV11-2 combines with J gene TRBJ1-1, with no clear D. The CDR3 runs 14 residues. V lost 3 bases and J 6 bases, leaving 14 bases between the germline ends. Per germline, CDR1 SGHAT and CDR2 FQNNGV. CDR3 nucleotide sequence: TGTGCCAGCAGCTTCCATTTGGACGCCTCTGAAGCTTTCTTT. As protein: CASSFHLDASEAFF. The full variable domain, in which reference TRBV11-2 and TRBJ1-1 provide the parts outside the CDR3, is EAGVAQSPRYKIIEKRQSVAFWCNPISGHATLYWYQQILGQGPKLLIQFQNNGVVDDSQLPKDRFSAERLKGVDSTLKIQPAKLEDSAVYLCASSFHLDASEAFFGQGTRLTVV.

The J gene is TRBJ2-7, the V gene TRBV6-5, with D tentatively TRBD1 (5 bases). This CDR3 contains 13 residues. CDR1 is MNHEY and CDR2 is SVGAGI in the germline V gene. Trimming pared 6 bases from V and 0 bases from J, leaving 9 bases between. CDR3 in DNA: TGTGCCAGCAGACCAGGGATCTCCTACGAGCAGTACTTC. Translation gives CASRPGISYEQYF.

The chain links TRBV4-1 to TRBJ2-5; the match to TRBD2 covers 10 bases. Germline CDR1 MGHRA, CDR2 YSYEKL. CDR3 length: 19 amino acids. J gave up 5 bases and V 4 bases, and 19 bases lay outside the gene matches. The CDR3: CASSLKPGLATHGWETQYF. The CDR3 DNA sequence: TGCGCCAGCAGCCTCAAGCCGGGACTAGCGACCCACGGGTGGGAGACCCAGTACTTC.

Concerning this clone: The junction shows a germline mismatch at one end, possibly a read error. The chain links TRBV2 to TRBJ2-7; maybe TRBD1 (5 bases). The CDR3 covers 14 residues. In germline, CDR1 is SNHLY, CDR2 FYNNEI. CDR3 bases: TGTGCCAGCAGCCAGACAGAGACCTCCTCCGAGCAGTACTTC. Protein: CASSQTETSSEQYF.

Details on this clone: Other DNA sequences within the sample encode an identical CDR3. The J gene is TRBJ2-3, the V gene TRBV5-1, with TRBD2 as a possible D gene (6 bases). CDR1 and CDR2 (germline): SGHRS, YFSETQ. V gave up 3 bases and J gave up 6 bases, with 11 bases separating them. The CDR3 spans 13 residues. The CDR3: CASSSTSTDTQYF. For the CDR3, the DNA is TGCGCCAGCAGCTCGACTAGTACCGATACGCAGTATTTT.

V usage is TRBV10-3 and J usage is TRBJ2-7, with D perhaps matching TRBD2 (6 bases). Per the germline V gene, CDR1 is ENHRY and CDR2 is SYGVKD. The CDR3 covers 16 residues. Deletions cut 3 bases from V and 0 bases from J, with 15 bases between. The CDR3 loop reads CAISDPPLTSSYEQYF. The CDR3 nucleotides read TGTGCCATCAGTGACCCCCCACTGACTAGCTCCTACGAGCAGTACTTC.

CDR3 in DNA: TGTGCCAGCAGCTTAGAAGGAGACCGGAACACTGAAGCTTTCTTT. Residues: CASSLEGDRNTEAFF. V gene TRBV7-6 combines with J gene TRBJ1-1; D not resolved. Trimming removed 1 base at V and 1 base at J, with 10 bases between. Germline V CDR1 and CDR2: SGHVS, FNYEAQ. The CDR3 runs to 15 residues.